Given below is one TCR beta chain in context. The sample comes from a study of T-cell reconstitution after alpha-beta-depleted transplantation in children. This sample's TCRbeta library carried unique molecular identifier barcodes. TCRdb reanalysed the PCR reads using MiXCR and keeps one entry per CDR3 protein. The sample carries about 500,000 distinct CDR3 sequences, around a third recorded once. The CDR3 extends over 15 amino acids. Trimming removed 3 bases from V and 6 bases from J; junction bases left unmatched: 8. CDR1 and CDR2 from the germline V gene are DFQATT and SNEGSKA (reference sequence).

The sequencing used PBMCs from the stem cell graft donor, collected from the stem cell graft. The receptor comes from a human donor who donated a stem cell graft to a child with aplastic anemia. The V gene is TRBV20-1, the J gene TRBJ1-5; 10 bases agree with TRBD1. In DNA, the CDR3 is TGCAGTGCTAGGACCACCGGACAGGGGGTTCAGCCCCAGCATTTT. The encoded protein is CSARTTGQGVQPQHF.